Sequencing of this T cell receptor beta chain was carried out in a study of blood T cell repertoires in COVID-19. As for the study in general: Researchers got acute and convalescent COVID-19 samples from the United States, Italy and Spain. T cells, B-cell-depleted T cells, or PBMCs provided the cDNA or gDNA that served as material.

This clone was observed at least ten times. This table comes from immunoSEQ multiplex PCR, and its TCRdb copy is limited to in-frame clones, with some not included. Among about 70,000 clones, roughly 89% were seen once, and the ten largest hold approximately 20%. The CDR3 sequence is 16 residues long. Germline-derived CDR1 and CDR2 are MNHEY and SMNVEV (reference sequence). Trimming took 6 bases from V and 4 from J, leaving 21 bases between them. The sequence derives from a woman of 80 years or more with acute or convalescent COVID-19. The rearrangement joins TRBV27 to TRBJ1-1; possibly TRBD1 for D (5 bases). What was sequenced was peripheral blood. CDR3 DNA: TGTGCCAGCAGGGGACTCACACCCGGGGTGGGCACTGAAGCTTTCTTT. This translates into CASRGLTPGVGTEAFF.